What follows are 23 T cell receptor beta chains derived from one specimen sequenced in a study of cytomegalovirus exposure and HLA in healthy donors. The PCR ran on 60 Vbeta and 13 Jbeta primers. The assay was immunoSEQ multiplex PCR, and TCRdb's table has in-frame clones only and misses some. This sample carries more than 50,000 clones, with around 12% going to the ten biggest clones. The sequenced sample was PBMCs. These TCRs come from a man aged 18 to 29 in good health and CMV-seropositive.

J is TRBJ2-5 and V is TRBV5-4; 8 nucleotides agree with TRBD1. The DNA end lines up better with TRBJ2-7; the J call may be wrong. From germline, CDR1 is SGHNT and CDR2 YYREEE (reference sequence). The CDR3 runs 14 residues. The CDR3 is CASSLQGDPYEQYF. DNA for the CDR3: TGTGCCAGCAGCTTACAGGGGGATCCCTACGAGCAGTACTTC.

The chain uses TRBV21-1 and TRBJ2-6; the table gives TRBD1 as D, unverified against the DNA. TRBV21-1 is described as a pseudogene. The CDR3 sequence is 15 residues long. DNA of the CDR3: TGTGCCAGCAGCCGACAGGGGGCTGGGGCCAACGTCCTGACTTTC. It yields the protein CASSRQGAGANVLTF.

The CDR3 DNA follows: TGTGCCAGCAGACCCCAGGGCGGTGGGACCCAGCATTTT. Protein: CASRPQGGGTQHF. The chain has TRBV6-5 and TRBJ1-5; tentatively, D is TRBD1 (5 bases). This CDR3 contains 13 residues. V shed 6 bases and J shed 11 bases, with 17 bases lying between them. The germline gives CDR1 MNHEY, CDR2 SVGAGI.

V usage is TRBV10-3 and J usage is TRBJ1-3; D perhaps matches TRBD1 (5 bases). The CDR3 extends over 14 amino acids. Trimming cost V 5 bases and J 4 bases, with 12 bases left between them. Germline V gene lookup returns CDR1 ENHRY and CDR2 SYGVKD. The CDR3 reads CAISSGDSGNTIYF. The CDR3, as DNA: TGTGCCATCAGTTCGGGGGACTCCGGAAACACCATATATTTT.

J is TRBJ1-1 and V is TRBV27; TRBD1 might be the D (6 bases). The germline gives CDR1 MNHEY, CDR2 SMNVEV (reference sequence). Trimming took off 5 bases at V and 1 base at J, with 11 bases between the two ends. CDR3 size: 14 residues. This CDR3 is CASSPWTENTEAFF. The CDR3 DNA is TGTGCCAGCAGTCCCTGGACAGAGAACACTGAAGCTTTCTTT.

The rearrangement links TRBV10-3 to TRBJ2-7, with unresolved D. The V and J ends lost 0 bases and 2 bases respectively, with 8 bases between them. Germline CDR1 reads ENHRY; CDR2 reads SYGVKD. This CDR3 has 14 amino acids. CDR3 bases: TGTGCCATCAGTGAGTCTGGCAGAACCTACGAGCAGTACTTC. Protein product: CAISESGRTYEQYF.

V usage is TRBV6-1 and J usage is TRBJ2-5; D remains ambiguous. There are 14 residues in the CDR3. Trimming stripped 4 bases from V and 11 bases from J, with 20 bases between. Germline V CDR1 and CDR2: MNHNS, SASEGT. For the CDR3, the DNA is TGTGCCAGCAGTGTGGCACCGATGACGGGTGAGCAGTACTTC. Protein sequence: CASSVAPMTGEQYF.

V gene TRBV27 combines with J gene TRBJ2-3; 9 nucleotides match TRBD1. The CDR3 runs to 15 residues. With V trimmed by 0 bases and J by 4 bases, 2 bases remained unmatched. Germline assignment: CDR1 MNHEY and CDR2 SMNVEV (reference sequence). DNA for the CDR3: TGTGCCAGCAGTTTATCCGGGACAGGGCCAGATACGCAGTATTTT. It codes for CASSLSGTGPDTQYF.

The J gene is TRBJ2-3, the V gene TRBV2; D unclear. Germline V lookup: CDR1 SNHLY, CDR2 FYNNEI. The CDR3 covers 11 residues. Trimming shortened V by 6 bases and J by 14 bases, and 15 bases separated the two germline ends. DNA for the CDR3: TGTGCCAGCAGAGTGAGTAGCCTCCCGTATTTT. It is translated as CASRVSSLPYF.

V usage is TRBV19 and J usage is TRBJ2-1; tentative D call: TRBD2 (6 bases). The CDR3 consists of 15 residues. Germline V lookup: CDR1 LNHDA, CDR2 SQIVND (reference sequence). The V end was cut by 7 bases, the J end by 2 bases, with 15 bases between. The CDR3 coding sequence is TGTGCCAGTATGGGGGGACGGGATCCCTACAATGAGCAGTTCTTC. Translating gives CASMGGRDPYNEQFF.

The chain couples TRBV19 to TRBJ2-1; tentatively, D is TRBD2 (5 bases). The length of the CDR3 is 14 residues. Per germline, CDR1 LNHDA and CDR2 SQIVND (reference sequence). V lost 3 bases and J lost 5, with 11 bases in between. The CDR3 sequence: CASSIRTGHNEQFF. The CDR3 DNA is TGTGCCAGTAGTATTAGGACTGGTCACAATGAGCAGTTCTTC.

The gene calls are TRBV7-8 and TRBJ2-5; D might be TRBD2 (5 bases). The CDR3 is 16 amino acids. The V gene's germline CDR1 is SGHVS and CDR2 FQNEAQ. V gave up 5 bases and J gave up 1 base, with 17 bases separating them. CDR3 sequence: CASSRPEGNSQETQYF. The CDR3 nucleotides read TGTGCCAGCAGCAGGCCCGAGGGAAACAGCCAAGAGACCCAGTACTTC.

The chain employs TRBV27 and TRBJ2-3; D is ambiguous. In germline, CDR1 is MNHEY, CDR2 SMNVEV (reference sequence). The CDR3 has 15 residues. Trimming took 5 bases from V and 3 from J, leaving 15 bases between them. The chain's CDR3 is CASSPQAQYTDTQYF. The CDR3 nucleotides are TGTGCCAGCAGTCCCCAGGCCCAATATACAGATACGCAGTATTTT.

This rearrangement joins TRBV28 to TRBJ2-3, with 7 bases that match TRBD1. The trim removed 5 bases at V and 4 bases at J, leaving 9 bases unmatched. This CDR3 spans 15 amino acids. Germline V lookup: CDR1 MDHEN, CDR2 SYDVKM. CDR3 sequence reads: CASSDPRGMADTQYF. The CDR3, as DNA: TGTGCCAGCAGTGACCCCAGGGGGATGGCAGATACGCAGTATTTT.

V is TRBV7-8 and J is TRBJ1-1; 10 nucleotides align to TRBD1. Germline CDR1 reads SGHVS; CDR2 reads FQNEAQ. This CDR3 is 15 amino acids long. With 5 bases clipped from V and 5 bases from J, the junction kept 8 bases outside the gene matches. The CDR3 spells CASSPGTGAGTEAFF. The CDR3, as DNA: TGTGCCAGCAGCCCGGGGACAGGGGCCGGTACTGAAGCTTTCTTT.

The V gene is TRBV5-4, the J gene TRBJ2-2, with TRBD2 identical over 8 bases. Germline CDR1 is SGHNT and CDR2 is YYREEE (reference sequence). The length of the CDR3 is 16 residues. J lost 4 bases, V lost 0 bases, and 5 bases had no gene match. The CDR3 coding sequence is TGTGCCAGCAGCTTGGGATTAGCGGGATCCACCGGGGAGCTGTTTTTT. Translation gives CASSLGLAGSTGELFF.

This rearrangement joins TRBV2 to TRBJ2-7; maybe TRBD2 (6 bases). Deletions cut 4 bases from V and 3 bases from J, with 19 bases between. Germline loops: CDR1 SNHLY, CDR2 FYNNEI. There are 16 residues in the CDR3. The CDR3 loop reads CASSGRVWEDDYEQYF. In DNA, the CDR3 is TGTGCCAGCAGTGGCCGTGTGTGGGAGGACGACTACGAGCAGTACTTC.

CDR3 sequence (DNA): TGTGCCAGCAGCTCAAGTTCGGGATCCTTGGGTACTGAAGCTTTCTTT. It translates to CASSSSSGSLGTEAFF. This sequence joins TRBV11-3 and TRBJ1-1; no reliable D call. The CDR3 is 16 amino acids. The V gene lost 4 bases and the J gene lost 5 bases, with 20 bases spanning the gap. Germline V gives CDR1 SGHNT, CDR2 YENEEA.

V is TRBV11-3 and J is TRBJ2-7; 8 positions agree with TRBD2. V gave up 1 base and J gave up 6 bases; unmatched junction bases: 5. The CDR3 has 14 residues. Germline-derived CDR1 and CDR2 are SGHNT and YENEEA. This chain's CDR3 is CASSLASGGREQYF. The CDR3 coding sequence is TGTGCCAGCAGCTTAGCCTCGGGAGGGCGCGAGCAGTACTTC. The full variable domain, rest sourced from reference TRBV11-3 and TRBJ2-7, is EAGVVQSPRYKIIEKKQPVAFWCNPISGHNTLYWYLQNLGQGPELLIRYENEEAVDDSQLPKDRFSAERLKGVDSTLKIQPAELGDSAVYLCASSLASGGREQYFGPGTRLTVT.

J is TRBJ2-1 and V is TRBV7-9; 9 bases align to TRBD2. Germline V gene sequence: CDR1 SEHNR, CDR2 FQNEAQ (reference sequence). The V gene end was trimmed by 3 bases and the J gene end by 7 bases; junction bases not matched to a gene: 19. CDR3 length: 19 amino acids. In DNA form, the CDR3 reads TGTGCCAGCAGCTTTAGCATAGGGCTTGGCGGGAGGGCCGGGAATGAGCAGTTCTTC. This codes for CASSFSIGLGGRAGNEQFF.

The chain is built from TRBV6-5 and TRBJ1-2, with D possibly being TRBD1 (6 bases). V was clipped by 5 bases and J by 5 bases, with 9 bases between them. Looked up from germline, CDR1 is MNHEY and CDR2 is SVGAGI. The CDR3 has 12 amino acids. CDR3 loop: CASSPQGYGYTF. The CDR3 region has the DNA TGTGCCAGCAGTCCCCAGGGGTATGGCTACACCTTC.

This sequence joins TRBV5-1 and TRBJ1-4, with TRBD1 identical over 7 bases. CDR1 is SGHRS, CDR2 YFSETQ, per germline. This CDR3 is 14 amino acids long. J was trimmed by 7 bases and V by 2 bases; bases with no gene match: 5. The CDR3: CASSLRQGTEKLFF. In DNA form, the CDR3 reads TGCGCCAGCAGCTTAAGACAGGGTACTGAAAAACTGTTTTTT.

The chain carries TRBV20-1 and TRBJ2-7; the match to TRBD2 covers 7 bases. The CDR3 has 11 amino acids. Trimming cost V 7 bases and J 3 bases; bases outside gene matches: 3. Germline-derived CDR1 and CDR2 are DFQATT and SNEGSKA (reference sequence). The CDR3 nucleotides are TGCAGTGTGGGGGGGATCTACGAGCAGTACTTC. Translated, it gives CSVGGIYEQYF.